The following is a T cell receptor beta chain sequence with its context. V was pared by 3 bases and J by 3 bases, with 10 bases between. The V gene's germline CDR1 is SGHDT and CDR2 YYEEEE. The CDR3 has 14 residues. This table comes from immunoSEQ multiplex PCR, and its TCRdb copy is limited to in-frame clones, with some not included. There are fewer than 25,000 clones in the sample; 90% occur only once, and more than 8.5% lies in the top ten. This entry comes from a study of T cell changes during pregnancy in multiple sclerosis. This receptor was identified in a female donor in good health, enrolled as a control in a pregnancy study. The V gene is TRBV5-6, the J gene TRBJ1-5; no firm D call. The specimen was CD8+ T cells from peripheral blood mononuclear cells, collected in the third trimester of pregnancy. CDR3 loop: CASSSIEANQPQHF. The CDR3 DNA is TGTGCCAGCAGCTCTATCGAGGCCAATCAGCCCCAGCATTTT.